Listed below are T cell receptor beta chains from one sample, sequenced in a study of blood T cell repertoires in COVID-19. Sequencing used immunoSEQ multiplex PCR; TCRdb keeps in-frame clones, though not all of them. The data hold 220,000 or so clones, with roughly 84% observed a single time. The sequenced sample consisted of PBMCs or T cells enriched from blood (not recorded which). The receptor set was obtained from a woman aged 40 to 50 who had recovered from COVID-19. CDR3s include the opening cysteine and the closing phenylalanine or tryptophan. A D gene is named only where the DNA matches it firmly.

TRBJ1-5 | TRBV18 | TRBD1 | CASSPKGTGGGGPSNQPQHF
TRBJ2-3 | TRBV6-5 | TRBD2 | CASSFSGRALTDTQYF
TRBJ1-4 | TRBV10-3 | TRBD1 | CAIRAGTGGEKLFF
TRBJ2-2 | TRBV27 | NA | CASQGGPGELFF
TRBJ2-3 | TRBV18 | NA | CASSLNVGLLDTQYF
TRBJ2-7 | TRBV28 | NA | CASRLGHRYEQYF
TRBJ1-3 | TRBV2 | TRBD1 | CATEGQGMGNTIYF
TRBJ2-1 | TRBV9 | TRBD2 | CASSASGRGPNEQFF
TRBJ1-2 | TRBV5-5 | NA | CASSWAPRGNNYGYTF
TRBJ2-5 | TRBV2 | TRBD2 | CASSAFSGEETQYF
TRBJ1-4 | TRBV14 | NA | CASSQRDNRDEKLFF
TRBJ2-1 | TRBV5-4 | TRBD2 | CASSLDWLAGGLSSYNEQFF
TRBJ2-7 | TRBV28 | TRBD2 | CASSEILAVASYEQYF
TRBJ1-1 | TRBV27 | TRBD1 | CASGGTGTEAFF
TRBJ2-7 | TRBV19 | NA | CASSIEGRYEQYF
TRBJ1-5 | TRBV28 | TRBD1 | CASSPWTGGAGQPQHF
TRBJ1-2 | TRBV5-1 | NA | CASSIEPQRSAGGYTF
TRBJ2-1 | TRBV6-2/TRBV6-3 | TRBD2 | CASSFTPSGRAENEQFF
TRBJ2-7 | TRBV24-1 | TRBD2 | CATSDPTSGSYEQYF
TRBJ2-1 | TRBV5-1 | TRBD1 | CASSLAPEDRGPSNEQFF
TRBJ1-2 | TRBV6-5 | NA | CASSSTLDRMYGYTF
TRBJ2-1 | TRBV5-4 | TRBD2 | CATLPGLAGVVGEQFF
TRBJ2-1 | TRBV6-5 | NA | CASSWPNEQFF
TRBJ2-4 | TRBV11-2 | TRBD2 | CASSPPKGRLAGGIYF
TRBJ2-5 | TRBV9 | TRBD1 | CASARDSQETQYF
TRBJ2-1 | TRBV19 | NA | CASSATGTPAGNEQFF
TRBJ2-3 | TRBV7-2 | NA | CASSLWPDFSPALTDTQYF
TRBJ2-2 | TRBV11-2 | NA | CASSGLGGANTGELFF
TRBJ2-7 | TRBV27 | TRBD2 | CASSLSGRREQYF
TRBJ1-1 | TRBV28 | TRBD1 | CASSEQGAGTEAFF